This is a list of T cell receptor beta chains from one sample in a study of blood T cell repertoires in COVID-19. Only in-frame clones appear in the TCRdb table, and some are missing; sequencing was by immunoSEQ multiplex PCR. Among roughly 330,000 clones listed, 86% were seen once. Sequences were obtained from peripheral blood. The receptors were sampled from a woman between 45 and 65 years old with acute or convalescent COVID-19. The CDR3 runs from the conserved cysteine through the conserved F or W. The D gene is left open where the match is weak. Expanded clones get a size class; other rows say once, few or many, or leave the size out.

size: .; J: TRBJ2-7; V: TRBV27; D: .; CDR3: CASSLRTSGVQYF; DNA: TGTGCCAGCAGTTTAAGAACCTCCGGTGTGCAGTACTTC
size: few; J: TRBJ1-5; V: TRBV25-1; D: TRBD1; CDR3: CASSHGQGGSNQPQHF; DNA: TGTGCCAGCAGCCACGGACAGGGGGGGTCCAATCAGCCCCAGCATTTT
size: once; J: TRBJ1-5; V: TRBV18; D: TRBD1; CDR3: CASSRDRGSSQPQHF; DNA: TGTGCCAGCTCCCGGGACAGGGGGTCAAGCCAGCCCCAGCATTTT
size: .; J: TRBJ2-2; V: TRBV19; D: TRBD1; CDR3: CASNGTARKNTGELFF; DNA: TGTGCCAGCAACGGGACAGCAAGAAAGAACACCGGGGAGCTGTTTTTT
size: .; J: TRBJ2-1; V: TRBV7-9; D: .; CDR3: CASSESNEQFF; DNA: TGTGCCAGCAGCGAGAGCAATGAGCAGTTCTTC
size: once; J: TRBJ1-2; V: TRBV27; D: .; CDR3: CASRAVGAQGYTF; DNA: TGTGCCAGCAGGGCCGTGGGAGCCCAGGGCTACACCTTC
size: .; J: TRBJ2-1; V: TRBV4-1; D: TRBD1; CDR3: CASSQGTGFGSSYNEQFF; DNA: TGCGCCAGCAGCCAGGGGACAGGGTTTGGGAGCTCCTACAATGAGCAGTTCTTC
size: .; J: TRBJ2-1; V: TRBV5-6; D: .; CDR3: CASSLRLQGSDNEQFF; DNA: TGTGCCAGCAGCTTGCGGCTTCAGGGGAGTGACAATGAGCAGTTCTTC
size: .; J: TRBJ2-1; V: TRBV20-1; D: .; CDR3: CSARWLAEQFF; DNA: TGCAGTGCTAGGTGGCTAGCGGAGCAGTTCTTC
size: few; J: TRBJ2-7; V: TRBV28; D: TRBD2; CDR3: CASKGLAGPYEQYF; DNA: TGTGCCAGCAAGGGACTAGCGGGACCCTACGAGCAGTACTTC
size: .; J: TRBJ2-5; V: TRBV5-5; D: .; CDR3: CASMPLDSNQETQYF; DNA: TGTGCCAGCATGCCCTTGGACAGTAACCAAGAGACCCAGTACTTC